This T cell receptor (beta chain) appears in the sequencing data of a study of blood T cells in healthy people across ages. Study as a whole: With template switching, about one barcoded beta molecule was captured per two T cells.

The CDR3 sequence is 14 residues long. Germline lookup yields CDR1 SGHDT and CDR2 YYEEEE. For the second PCR, which ran for about 6 to 11 cycles, a sample-barcoded 5' primer and a J-beta primer mix were used. At least 3 million CDR3-containing paired-end reads were obtained per sample. TCRdb reprocessed the 5' RACE reads via MiXCR and lists one record per CDR3 protein. Of some 1,000,000 distinct CDR3 sequences listed, about 23% are singletons. Remarks on this clonotype: Germline and junction disagree at one end, which may indicate a read error.

These data are also associated with another study on T cells of mothers and their children. That source adds: Three healthy Caucasian mothers and their six children were the donors. Among related mother-child pairs, overlap was slightly higher than in unrelated pairs, though not significantly.

V is TRBV5-6 and J is TRBJ1-6; D remains unclear. The clonotype comes from a girl aged 2 to 10 in good health. The specimen was blood. CDR3: CASSSYRNNPPLHF. CDR3 DNA: TGTGCCAGCAGCTCCTACCGGAATAATCCACCCCTCCACTTT. Combining the CDR3 with reference TRBV5-6 and TRBJ1-6 gives the whole variable domain DAGVTQSPTHLIKTRGQQVTLRCSPKSGHDTVSWYQQALGQGPQFIFQYYEEEERQRGNFPDRFSGHQFPNYSSELNVNALLLGDSALYLCASSSYRNNPPLHFGNGTRLTVT.